This T cell receptor (beta chain) derives from a study of brain metastases from non-small cell lung cancer. The assay was immunoSEQ multiplex PCR, and TCRdb's table has in-frame clones only and misses some. The table includes 15,000 or so clones, about four fifths detected once. Notes on the study in general: In nearly 65% of brain metastases, T-cell clones were expanded compared with matched primary tumors. Brain metastases had lower T-cell infiltration than primary tumors. Brain metastases shared most TCR repertoire with primaries, with sparse T cells.

In regard to this clone: Its specificity is unknown.

The origin of this receptor is a donor at least 40 years old with non-small cell lung cancer. The sequenced sample was primary lung tumor tissue.

CDR3 in amino acids: CASRIRDTAFYGYTF. In DNA form, the CDR3 reads TGTGCCAGCAGGATCCGGGACACGGCCTTCTATGGCTACACCTTC. The chain employs TRBV2 and TRBJ1-2; possible D gene TRBD1, 6 bases. In germline, CDR1 is SNHLY, CDR2 FYNNEI. Trimming removed 6 bases from V and 4 bases from J, with 18 bases in between. The CDR3 totals 15 residues.